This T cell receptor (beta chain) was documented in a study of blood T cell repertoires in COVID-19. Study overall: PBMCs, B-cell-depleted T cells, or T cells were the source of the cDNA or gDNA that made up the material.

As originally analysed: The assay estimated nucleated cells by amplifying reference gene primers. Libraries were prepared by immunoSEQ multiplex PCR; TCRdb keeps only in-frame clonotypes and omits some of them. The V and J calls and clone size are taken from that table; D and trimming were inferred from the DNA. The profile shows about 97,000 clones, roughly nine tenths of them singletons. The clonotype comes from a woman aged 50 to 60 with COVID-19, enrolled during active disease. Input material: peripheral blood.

CDR3 residues: CASSWGLAGSYNEQFF. As DNA, the CDR3 is TGTGCCAGCAGCTGGGGACTAGCTGGGTCCTACAATGAGCAGTTCTTC. V usage is TRBV7-8 and J usage is TRBJ2-1, with TRBD2 matching 9 bases. The CDR3 loop spans 16 amino acids. Looked up from germline, CDR1 is SGHVS and CDR2 is FQNEAQ. V lost 4 bases to trimming and J lost 1 base; unmatched junction nucleotides: 5.